Included here is one T cell receptor beta chain sequence, with context. Each sorted subset replicate got 200 ng genomic DNA, 25,000 to 35,000 genomes. The method was immunoSEQ multiplex PCR; TCRdb's version includes in-frame clones alone and lacks a portion of them. The sample carries 500,000 to 550,000 clones, around 95% recorded once. The sample comes from a study of shared clonotypes between healthy human individuals. Study overall: A couple of women and a few men aged 18 to 49 made up the donors.

The V and J ends lost 5 bases and 4 bases, in that order; junction bases with no gene match: 8. CDR1 MDHEN and CDR2 SYDVKM come from the germline V gene. The CDR3 has 16 amino acids. The chain combines TRBV28 with TRBJ2-7; TRBD2 aligns across 13 bases. The sample consisted of naive CD4+ T cells sorted from blood. Subset of the sample: CD45RA+ positively selected. The receptor comes from a woman aged 25 to 39 in good health. DNA of the CDR3: TGTGCCAGCAGTGAGCCGGGACTAGCGGGAATGTACGAGCAGTACTTC. Its protein product is CASSEPGLAGMYEQYF.